This is a list of T cell receptor beta chains from one sample in a study of T cell repertoires in cytomegalovirus infection. One entry per CDR3 protein results from TCRdb running MiXCR on the reads. The profile shows about 570,000 distinct CDR3 sequences, over 35% of them singletons. These receptors have no known antigen. The source material was cultured PBMCs, sampled from culture after CMV antigen stimulation. The origin of the receptors is a human donor in good health (CMV status not recorded). Some clones in this sample may be carry-over from other donors' samples. Both conserved end residues are part of each CDR3. The D gene is left open where the match is weak. A row's size may be missing; if present it is once, few, many or a size class.

j_gene	d_gene	v_gene	abundance	CDR3nt	CDR3aa
TRBJ2-1	.	TRBV7-2	few	TGTGCCAGCAGCTTAATGGGTGGGGATGAGCAGTTCTTC	CASSLMGGDEQFF
TRBJ2-1	.	TRBV7-8	many	TGTGCCAGCGAAGGACAGTACAATGAGCAGTTCTTC	CASEGQYNEQFF
TRBJ2-3	.	TRBV7-2	.	TGTGCCAGCAGCCGCGTGCCGGATACGCAGTATTTT	CASSRVPDTQYF
TRBJ1-1	.	TRBV6-7	.	TGTGCCAGCAGTTACTCCCCCGGGCAGGCCCGAACGCCTGAAGCTTTCTTT	CASSYSPGQARTPEAFF
TRBJ2-7	.	TRBV6-2/TRBV6-3	once	TGTGCCAGCAGCTATGCCCCAGCGTCCTACGAGCAGTACTTC	CASSYAPASYEQYF
TRBJ1-1	.	TRBV6-1	.	TGTGCCAGCAGTGTCGGGGGGATTAACACTGAAGCTTTCTTT	CASSVGGINTEAFF
TRBJ2-1	.	TRBV7-2	.	TGTGCCAGCAGCTTAGGTTACAGGCAGGGGGAGCAGTTCTTC	CASSLGYRQGEQFF
TRBJ2-1	TRBD2	TRBV20-1	once	TGCAGTGCTACCGGGACTAGCGTATACAATGAGCAGTTCTTC	CSATGTSVYNEQFF
TRBJ2-7	TRBD2	TRBV12-3/TRBV12-4	.	TGTGCCAGCAGTGCCCTCGCTAGCGGACCCTTCTACGAGCAGTACTTC	CASSALASGPFYEQYF
TRBJ2-5	TRBD1	TRBV11-2	.	TGTGCCAGCAGCTTAGATCCGTTAAGGGGGCGTCGGGAGACCCAGTACTTC	CASSLDPLRGRRETQYF
TRBJ1-4	TRBD1	TRBV19	.	TGTGCCAGTAGTATACGGACAGGAACTAATGAAAAACTGTTTTTT	CASSIRTGTNEKLFF
TRBJ1-1	.	TRBV11-2	few	TGTGCCAGCAGGATGATTGGGATAACTGAAGCTTTCTTT	CASRMIGITEAFF
TRBJ1-5	.	TRBV15	.	TGTGCCACCAGCATAACTAGGGATCAGCCCCAGCATTTT	CATSITRDQPQHF
TRBJ2-5	TRBD1	TRBV7-8	.	TGTGCCAGCAGCCTAGGGCGGGACAGGGAGACCCAGTACTTC	CASSLGRDRETQYF
TRBJ2-3	TRBD1	TRBV10-3	.	TGTGCCATCAGTGGACAGGGACGGGATACGCAGTATTTT	CAISGQGRDTQYF
TRBJ1-6	.	TRBV12-3/TRBV12-4	.	TGTGCCAGCAGGTTGGAGTCCTATAATTCACCCCTCCACTTT	CASRLESYNSPLHF
TRBJ2-2	TRBD2	TRBV10-2	.	TGCGCCAGCAGTGATCATAGCGGGACGAACACCGGGGAGCTGTTTTTT	CASSDHSGTNTGELFF
TRBJ1-6	.	TRBV6-6	.	TGTGCCAGCAGCTCCGGGGGGGGAGGGACTTCACCCCTCCACTTT	CASSSGGGGTSPLHF
TRBJ2-5	TRBD1	TRBV6-1	.	TGTGCCAGCGGGGACAGCGGAGAGACCCAGTACTTC	CASGDSGETQYF
TRBJ2-3	.	TRBV7-2	many	TGTGCCAGCAGCTTAGGGAGCGGGAGCACAGATACGCAGTATTTT	CASSLGSGSTDTQYF
TRBJ2-3	.	TRBV11-2	once	TGTGCCAGCAGCAGACCACCGGATACGCAGTATTTT	CASSRPPDTQYF
TRBJ1-1	.	TRBV6-1	few	TGTGCCAGCAGTGATTCTCGGTGGGACACTGAAGCTTTCTTT	CASSDSRWDTEAFF
TRBJ2-1	TRBD2	TRBV7-9	.	TGTGCCAGCAGCCCCGGACTAGCGGGGCGGTACAATGAGCAGTTCTTC	CASSPGLAGRYNEQFF
TRBJ1-2	.	TRBV19	.	TGTGCCAGTAGTCCCTTATTAGGGTATGGCTACACCTTC	CASSPLLGYGYTF
TRBJ2-1	.	TRBV7-2	.	TGTGCCAGCAGCTTAGGCGCTAGGAGGGAGCAGTTCTTC	CASSLGARREQFF
TRBJ1-5	.	TRBV12-3/TRBV12-4	few	TGTGCCAGCAGTCCATCCGGGCGGGGTCAGCCCCAGCATTTT	CASSPSGRGQPQHF
TRBJ2-3	TRBD2	TRBV2	.	TGTGCCAGCAGTCCAGGCGCCAAGCGGGAGGGCACAGATACGCAGTATTTT	CASSPGAKREGTDTQYF
TRBJ1-2	.	TRBV20-1	.	TGCAGTGCTAGCCTCGCAGGGGAATATGGCTACACCTTC	CSASLAGEYGYTF
TRBJ2-7	.	TRBV7-6	few	TGTGCCAGCAGCCCCAGGGGGAGGTACGAGCAGTACTTC	CASSPRGRYEQYF
TRBJ2-6	.	TRBV12-3/TRBV12-4	once	TGTGCCAGCAGCCATGGGAGTCGTAGCTCTGGGGCCAACGTCCTGACTTTC	CASSHGSRSSGANVLTF
TRBJ2-3	TRBD2	TRBV11-2	few	TGTGCCAGCAGCTTAACGGGCGGGAGGGCCACAGATACGCAGTATTTT	CASSLTGGRATDTQYF
TRBJ1-5	.	TRBV28	few	TGTGCCAGCAGTTTAGGGCAGGGATATGGTCCCCAGCATTTT	CASSLGQGYGPQHF
TRBJ2-7	.	TRBV11-2	.	TGTGCCAGCAGCCGACGGGGCCAGTTTGGTTCCTACGAGCAGTACTTC	CASSRRGQFGSYEQYF
TRBJ1-1	.	TRBV7-9	.	TGTGCCAGCTCTCGGGGAACCATCCGAGATATGAACACTGAAGCTTTCTTT	CASSRGTIRDMNTEAFF
TRBJ2-7	.	TRBV25-1	.	TGTGCCAGCAGCAGCCTAGGGATAGGAAGCGAGCAGTACTTC	CASSSLGIGSEQYF
TRBJ1-1	.	TRBV19	.	TGTGCCAGTAGTCTCCGGAGACAGATGAACACTGAAGCTTTCTTT	CASSLRRQMNTEAFF
TRBJ2-1	.	TRBV12-3/TRBV12-4	.	TGTGCCAGCAGTCCCAACCGGGACGGGAATGAGCAGTTCTTC	CASSPNRDGNEQFF
TRBJ2-5	.	TRBV7-8	few	TGTGCCAGCAGTGCTTGGGAGACCCAGTACTTC	CASSAWETQYF
TRBJ2-1	.	TRBV6-1	few	TGTGCCAGCAGTGGGTATCAGAGGCGGCAGTTCTTC	CASSGYQRRQFF
TRBJ2-7	.	TRBV4-2	.	TGTGCCAGCAGCCAAGATGGGGGGCTGGCGAACCTCTTGTACGAGCAGTACTTC	CASSQDGGLANLLYEQYF
TRBJ2-5	TRBD2	TRBV7-2	.	TGTGCCAGCAGCTTAGTTGGGGGGGGTGAAGAGACCCAGTACTTC	CASSLVGGGEETQYF
TRBJ2-5	.	TRBV7-6	few	TGTGCCAGCACAACGGGGGTGATCCAAGAGACCCAGTACTTC	CASTTGVIQETQYF
TRBJ2-5	.	TRBV7-2	.	TGTGCCAGCAGCTCTCATGCGGGCCTAGGGGAGACCCAGTACTTC	CASSSHAGLGETQYF
TRBJ2-3	.	TRBV10-3	few	TGTGCCATCAGTCCACCCCCGGGGACAGATACGCAGTATTTT	CAISPPPGTDTQYF
TRBJ2-4	.	TRBV7-2	.	TGTGCCAGCAGCTATCAGGCTATCTACATTCAGTACTTC	CASSYQAIYIQYF
TRBJ2-4	.	TRBV7-8	.	TGTGCCAGCAGCGAAAACTTCCTAGTCGCCAACATTCAGTACTTC	CASSENFLVANIQYF
TRBJ2-1	TRBD2	TRBV10-3	few	TGTGCCATCAGTGAGTTTAGGACTAGCGGGATATATGTGAATGAGCAGTTCTTC	CAISEFRTSGIYVNEQFF
TRBJ2-3	.	TRBV30	.	TGTGCCTTCAGTGACCCAGATACGCAGTATTTT	CAFSDPDTQYF
TRBJ1-6	TRBD1	TRBV23-1	.	TGCGCCAGCAGTCAGCCCGGGACAGATAATTCACCCCTCCACTTT	CASSQPGTDNSPLHF
TRBJ2-5	TRBD2	TRBV4-1	.	TGCGCCAGCAGCCATCGAAGAGCCCCTACTCGACTAGCGGGGGACTTGGAGACCCAGTACTTC	CASSHRRAPTRLAGDLETQYF
TRBJ2-3	.	TRBV15	few	TGTGCCACCAGCAGAGTTATCGGGTCAGATACGCAGTATTTT	CATSRVIGSDTQYF
TRBJ1-3	.	TRBV14	.	TGTGCCAGCAGCCAAGTTTTGCGGAACTCTGGAAACACCATATATTTT	CASSQVLRNSGNTIYF
TRBJ1-5	.	TRBV12-3/TRBV12-4	few	TGTGCCAGCAGAGCTCAGACTACAGGGCCCCAGCATTTT	CASRAQTTGPQHF
TRBJ2-7	TRBD2	TRBV7-8	few	TGTGCCAGCAGCTTCCAAGGACTAGCGGGAATGTACGAGCAGTACTTC	CASSFQGLAGMYEQYF
TRBJ1-1	.	TRBV12-3/TRBV12-4	.	TGTGCCAGCAGTTTATATCTCACTGAAGCTTTCTTT	CASSLYLTEAFF
TRBJ2-3	.	TRBV11-3	.	TGTGCCAGCAGCTTTGGCCGTTGGGGGGACGACACAGATACGCAGTATTTT	CASSFGRWGDDTDTQYF
TRBJ1-1	TRBD1	TRBV7-6	few	TGTGCCAGCAGCTCAAGACAGGGCAAGAACACTGAAGCTTTCTTT	CASSSRQGKNTEAFF
TRBJ2-3	.	TRBV7-9	few	TGTGCCAGCAGCTTATCAGGGCAGGACACAGATACGCAGTATTTT	CASSLSGQDTDTQYF
TRBJ2-1	TRBD2	TRBV18	once	TGTGCCAGCTCACCGCGGACTAGCTCCGATGAGCAGTTCTTC	CASSPRTSSDEQFF
TRBJ2-4	.	TRBV7-2	.	TGTGCCAGCAGCTTAGGAGGTTGGATAAAAAACATTCAGTACTTC	CASSLGGWIKNIQYF